This entry is about one T cell receptor beta chain. Because it lacks the conserved phenylalanine or tryptophan at the end, this CDR3 is likely a read error. This sample stems from a study of CD8+CD57+ T cells in acquired aplastic anemia. Genomic DNA provided the template from which TCR beta VDJ and CDR3 profiles were obtained. TCRdb reprocessed the reads with MiXCR, giving one entry per CDR3 protein. The sample lists around 150,000 distinct CDR3 sequences, 71% occurring once. In patients chosen for sequencing, flow cytometry had shown CD8+CD57+ cell expansion. V lost 7 bases and J lost 4; bases outside the gene matches: 10. The CDR3 spans 14 residues. CDR1 and CDR2 (germline): SQVTM, ANQGSEA.

The specimen sequenced was sorted CD4+, CD8+, or CD8+CD57+ T cells (not recorded which) from PBMCs. J is TRBJ2-5 and V is TRBV29-1; 9 bases map to TRBD1. This clonotype was sampled from a human donor with aplastic anemia. Written as DNA, the CDR3 is TGCAGCGATATCCCGGGACAGGGATTAGAGACCCAGTACTCC. This codes for CSDIPGQGLETQYS.